Given below is one TCR beta chain in context. What it recognizes is unknown. The sample is drawn from a study of human T cells and chemical hapten exposure. About the research overall: Small pooled library volume differences mainly caused per-sample TCR yield variation.

The library tagged each cDNA molecule with unique molecular identifiers. How the authors handled the data: Samples had a median of around 94,000 TCRs, ranging roughly 20,000 to 690,600. TCRdb used MiXCR to reprocess the 5' RACE reads, holding one entry per CDR3 protein. The V and J calls shown here were made by TCRdb, not taken from the authors' results. The data hold about 140,000 distinct CDR3 sequences, with over 3.5% observed a single time. Per germline, CDR1 SEHNR and CDR2 FQNEAQ (reference sequence). The CDR3 is 16 amino acids. V lost 7 bases and J 2 bases, leaving 15 bases between the germline ends. Unseparated into fractions, whole blood served as the source from which total RNA was extracted. General study results and limits: TCRs at high frequency, those above 1 in 1000, did not change with DPC sensitization.

The receptor comes from a female donor in good health. V gene TRBV7-9 combines with J gene TRBJ2-6, with TRBD1 as a possible D gene (5 bases). The CDR3 DNA follows: TGTGCCAGCATCGATCAGGGAACCCCTGGGGCCAACGTCCTGACTTTC. It yields the protein CASIDQGTPGANVLTF. The whole variable domain, remainder taken from reference TRBV7-9 and TRBJ2-6, is DTGVSQNPRHKITKRGQNVTFRCDPISEHNRLYWYRQTLGQGPEFLTYFQNEAQLEKSRLLSDRFSAERPKGSFSTLEIQRTEQGDSAMYLCASIDQGTPGANVLTFGAGSRLTVL.